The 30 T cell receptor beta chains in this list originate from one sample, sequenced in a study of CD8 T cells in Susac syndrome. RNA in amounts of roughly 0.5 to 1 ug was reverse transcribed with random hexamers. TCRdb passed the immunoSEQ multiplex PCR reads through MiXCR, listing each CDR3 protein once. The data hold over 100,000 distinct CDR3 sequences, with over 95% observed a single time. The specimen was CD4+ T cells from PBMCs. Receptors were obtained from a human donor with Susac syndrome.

The DNA of the CDR3 is TGCGCCAGCAGCGAGTCGGGGGAGCAGTACTTC. It specifies CASSESGEQYF. The chain has TRBV5-1 and TRBJ2-7, with D maybe TRBD2 (5 bases). Germline-derived CDR1 and CDR2 are SGHRS and YFSETQ. Between the trimmed V and J ends, which lost 4 bases and 7 bases, there was a span of 9 bases. The CDR3 sequence is 11 residues long.

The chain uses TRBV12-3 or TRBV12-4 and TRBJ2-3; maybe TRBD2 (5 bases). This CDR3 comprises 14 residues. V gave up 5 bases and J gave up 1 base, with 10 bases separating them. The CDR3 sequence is CASSQAGGTDTQYF. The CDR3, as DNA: TGTGCCAGCAGTCAAGCCGGGGGCACAGATACGCAGTATTTT.

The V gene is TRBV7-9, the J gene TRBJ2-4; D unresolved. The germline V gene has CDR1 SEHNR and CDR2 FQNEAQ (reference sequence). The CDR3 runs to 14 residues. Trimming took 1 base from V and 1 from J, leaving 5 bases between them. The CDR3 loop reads CASSLVAAKNIQYF. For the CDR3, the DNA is TGTGCCAGCAGCTTAGTGGCGGCCAAAAACATTCAGTACTTC.

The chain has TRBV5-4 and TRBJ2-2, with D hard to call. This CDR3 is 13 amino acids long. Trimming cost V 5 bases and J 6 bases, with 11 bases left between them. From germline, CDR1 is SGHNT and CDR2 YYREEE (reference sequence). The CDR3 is CASSPPEAGELFF. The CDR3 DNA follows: TGTGCCAGCAGTCCACCCGAGGCCGGGGAGCTGTTTTTT.

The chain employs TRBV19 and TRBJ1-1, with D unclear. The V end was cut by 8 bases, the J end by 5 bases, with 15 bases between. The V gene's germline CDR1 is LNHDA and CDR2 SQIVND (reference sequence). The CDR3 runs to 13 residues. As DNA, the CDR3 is TGTGCCAGTTCAGGAGCTCTGGGGACTGAAGCTTTCTTT. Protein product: CASSGALGTEAFF. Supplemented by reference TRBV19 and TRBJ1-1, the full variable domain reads DGGITQSPKYLFRKEGQNVTLSCEQNLNHDAMYWYRQDPGQGLRLIYYSQIVNDFQKGDIAEGYSVSREKKESFPLTVTSAQKNPTAFYLCASSGALGTEAFFGQGTRLTVV.

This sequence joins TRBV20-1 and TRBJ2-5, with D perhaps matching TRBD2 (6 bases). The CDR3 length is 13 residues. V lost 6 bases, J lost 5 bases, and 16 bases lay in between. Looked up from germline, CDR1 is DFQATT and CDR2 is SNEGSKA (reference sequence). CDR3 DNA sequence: TGCAGTGCCATAAAGGGAGGACGGGAGACCCAGTACTTC. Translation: CSAIKGGRETQYF.

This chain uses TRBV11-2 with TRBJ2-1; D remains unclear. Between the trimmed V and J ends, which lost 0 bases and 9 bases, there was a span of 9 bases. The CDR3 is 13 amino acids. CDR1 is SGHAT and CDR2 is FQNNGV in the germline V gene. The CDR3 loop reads CASSLDESSEQFF. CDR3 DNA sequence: TGTGCCAGCAGCTTAGACGAAAGCAGTGAGCAGTTCTTC.

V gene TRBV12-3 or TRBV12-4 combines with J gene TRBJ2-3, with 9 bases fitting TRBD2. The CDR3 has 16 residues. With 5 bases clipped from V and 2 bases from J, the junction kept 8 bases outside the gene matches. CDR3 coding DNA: TGTGCCAGCAGTCGGCCGACTAGCGGTTACACAGATACGCAGTATTTT. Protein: CASSRPTSGYTDTQYF.

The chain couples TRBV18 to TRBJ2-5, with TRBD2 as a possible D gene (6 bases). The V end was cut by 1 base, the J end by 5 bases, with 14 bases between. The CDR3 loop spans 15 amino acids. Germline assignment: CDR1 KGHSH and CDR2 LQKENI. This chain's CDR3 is CASSPLVDRGETQYF. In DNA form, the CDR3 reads TGTGCCAGCTCACCACTGGTGGATCGGGGGGAGACCCAGTACTTC.

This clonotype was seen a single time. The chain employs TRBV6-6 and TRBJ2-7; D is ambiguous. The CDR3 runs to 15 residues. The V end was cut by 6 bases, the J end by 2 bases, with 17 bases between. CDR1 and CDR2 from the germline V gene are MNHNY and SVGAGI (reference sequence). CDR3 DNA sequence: TGTGCCAGCAGCCCGCGCGACCCCACTCCCTACGAGCAGTACTTC. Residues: CASSPRDPTPYEQYF.

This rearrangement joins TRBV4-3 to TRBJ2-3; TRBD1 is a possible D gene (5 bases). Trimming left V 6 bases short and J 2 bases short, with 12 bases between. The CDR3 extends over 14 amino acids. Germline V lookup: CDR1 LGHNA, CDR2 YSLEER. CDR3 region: CASSFRVDTDTQYF. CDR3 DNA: TGCGCCAGCAGTTTCAGGGTGGACACAGATACGCAGTATTTT.

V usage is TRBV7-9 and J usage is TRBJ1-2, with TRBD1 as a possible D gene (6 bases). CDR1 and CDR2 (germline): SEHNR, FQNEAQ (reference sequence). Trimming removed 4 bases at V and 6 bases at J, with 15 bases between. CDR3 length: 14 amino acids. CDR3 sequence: CASSSAGDIDGYTF. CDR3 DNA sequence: TGTGCCAGCAGCTCCGCAGGGGACATTGATGGCTACACCTTC.

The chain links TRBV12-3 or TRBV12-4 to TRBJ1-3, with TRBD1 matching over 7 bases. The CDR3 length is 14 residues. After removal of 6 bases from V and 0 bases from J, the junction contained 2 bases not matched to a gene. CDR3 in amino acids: CASRRQGSGNTIYF. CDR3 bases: TGTGCCAGCAGACGACAGGGCTCTGGAAACACCATATATTTT.

This chain's CDR3 is CASSLEGTSDEQFF. In DNA, the CDR3 is TGCGCCAGCAGCTTGGAGGGGACTAGCGATGAGCAGTTCTTC. The chain employs TRBV5-1 and TRBJ2-1, with 10 nucleotides matching TRBD2. The CDR3 runs to 14 residues. V trimming: 0 bases; J trimming: 8 bases; junction bases outside the gene matches: 2. Germline V gives CDR1 SGHRS, CDR2 YFSETQ.

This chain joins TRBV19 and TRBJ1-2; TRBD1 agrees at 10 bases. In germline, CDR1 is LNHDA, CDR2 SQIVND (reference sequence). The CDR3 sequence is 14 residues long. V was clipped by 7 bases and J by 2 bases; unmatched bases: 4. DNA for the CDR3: TGTGCCAGTAATCGGGACAGGGGCAACTATGGCTACACCTTC. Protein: CASNRDRGNYGYTF.

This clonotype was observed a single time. The CDR3, as DNA: TGTGCCAGCAGTTTCGGGGTGAGGGGAATTCAGTACTTC. Protein sequence: CASSFGVRGIQYF. The chain recombines TRBV28 with TRBJ2-4; D is tentatively TRBD1 or TRBD2 (5 bases each). CDR3 length: 13 amino acids. V gave up 3 bases and J gave up 10 bases, with 13 bases separating them. The germline V gene encodes CDR1 MDHEN and CDR2 SYDVKM.

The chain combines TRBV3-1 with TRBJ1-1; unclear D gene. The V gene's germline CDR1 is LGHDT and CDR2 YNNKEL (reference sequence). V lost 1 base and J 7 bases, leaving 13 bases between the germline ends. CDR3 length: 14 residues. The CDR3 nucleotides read TGTGCCAGCAGCCAAGGAGCCCTGGGAGGTGAAGCTTTCTTT. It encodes CASSQGALGGEAFF. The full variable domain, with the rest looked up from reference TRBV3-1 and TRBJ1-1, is DTAVSQTPKYLVTQMGNDKSIKCEQNLGHDTMYWYKQDSKKFLKIMFSYNNKELIINETVPNRFSPKSPDKAHLNLHINSLELGDSAVYFCASSQGALGGEAFFGQGTRLTVV.

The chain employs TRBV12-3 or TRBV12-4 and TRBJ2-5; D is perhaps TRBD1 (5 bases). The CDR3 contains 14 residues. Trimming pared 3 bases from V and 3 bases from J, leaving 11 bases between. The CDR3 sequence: CASSFSGKEETQYF. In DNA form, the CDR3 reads TGTGCCAGCAGTTTTTCAGGGAAGGAAGAGACCCAGTACTTC.

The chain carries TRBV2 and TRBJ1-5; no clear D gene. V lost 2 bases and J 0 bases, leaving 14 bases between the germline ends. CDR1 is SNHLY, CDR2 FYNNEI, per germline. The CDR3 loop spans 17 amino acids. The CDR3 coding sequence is TGTGCCAGCAGTGAACGTAGGAGGGTAAATAGCAATCAGCCCCAGCATTTT. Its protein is CASSERRRVNSNQPQHF.

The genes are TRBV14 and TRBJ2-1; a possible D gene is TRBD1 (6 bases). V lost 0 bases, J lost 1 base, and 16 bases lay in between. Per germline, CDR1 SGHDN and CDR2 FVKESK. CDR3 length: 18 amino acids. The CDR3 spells CASSQDTGLAGSYNEQFF. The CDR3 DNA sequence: TGTGCCAGCAGCCAAGATACAGGGCTAGCTGGGTCCTACAATGAGCAGTTCTTC.

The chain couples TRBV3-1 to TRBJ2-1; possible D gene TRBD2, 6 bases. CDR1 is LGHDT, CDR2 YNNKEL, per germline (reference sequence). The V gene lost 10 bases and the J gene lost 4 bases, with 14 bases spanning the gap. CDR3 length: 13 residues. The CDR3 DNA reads TGTGCCATCGGCGGGGCGGCGTACAATGAGCAGTTCTTC. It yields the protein CAIGGAAYNEQFF.

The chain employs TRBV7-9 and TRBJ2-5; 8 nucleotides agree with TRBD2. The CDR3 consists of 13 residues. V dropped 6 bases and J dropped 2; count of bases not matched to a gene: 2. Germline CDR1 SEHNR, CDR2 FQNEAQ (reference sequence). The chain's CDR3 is CASRRLAQETQYF. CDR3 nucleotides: TGTGCCAGCAGAAGACTAGCGCAAGAGACCCAGTACTTC.

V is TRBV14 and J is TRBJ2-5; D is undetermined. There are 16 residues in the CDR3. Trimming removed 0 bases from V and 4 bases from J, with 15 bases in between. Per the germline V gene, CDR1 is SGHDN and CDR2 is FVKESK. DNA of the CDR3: TGTGCCAGCAGCCAAGATCTCCAGTCGCCCCCAGAGACCCAGTACTTC. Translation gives CASSQDLQSPPETQYF.

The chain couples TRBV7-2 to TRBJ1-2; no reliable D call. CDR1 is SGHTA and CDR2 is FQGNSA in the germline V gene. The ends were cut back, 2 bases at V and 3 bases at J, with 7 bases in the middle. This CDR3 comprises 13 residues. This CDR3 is CASSLPQDYGYTF. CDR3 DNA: TGTGCCAGCAGCTTACCCCAGGACTATGGCTACACCTTC.

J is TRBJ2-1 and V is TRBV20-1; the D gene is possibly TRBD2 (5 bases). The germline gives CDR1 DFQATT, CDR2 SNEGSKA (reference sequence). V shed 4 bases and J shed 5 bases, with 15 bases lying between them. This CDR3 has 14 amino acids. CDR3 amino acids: CSAITGSPNNEQFF. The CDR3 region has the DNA TGCAGTGCTATCACTGGGAGTCCCAACAATGAGCAGTTCTTC.

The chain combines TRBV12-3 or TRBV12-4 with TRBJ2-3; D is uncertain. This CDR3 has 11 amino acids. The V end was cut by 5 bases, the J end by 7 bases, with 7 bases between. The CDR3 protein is CASSIEHTQYF. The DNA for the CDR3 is TGTGCCAGCAGTATAGAGCATACGCAGTATTTT.

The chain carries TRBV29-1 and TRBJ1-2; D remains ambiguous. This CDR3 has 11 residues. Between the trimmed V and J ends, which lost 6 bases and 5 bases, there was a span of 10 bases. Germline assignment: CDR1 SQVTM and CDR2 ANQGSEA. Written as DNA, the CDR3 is TGCAGCGTGCGAGGACGGTATGGCTACACCTTC. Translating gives CSVRGRYGYTF.

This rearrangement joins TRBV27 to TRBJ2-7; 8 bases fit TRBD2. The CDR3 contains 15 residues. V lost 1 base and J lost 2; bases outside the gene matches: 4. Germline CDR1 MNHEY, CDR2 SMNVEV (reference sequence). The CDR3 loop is CASSLLGLGTYEQYF. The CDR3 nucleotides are TGTGCCAGCAGTTTATTGGGACTAGGAACCTACGAGCAGTACTTC.

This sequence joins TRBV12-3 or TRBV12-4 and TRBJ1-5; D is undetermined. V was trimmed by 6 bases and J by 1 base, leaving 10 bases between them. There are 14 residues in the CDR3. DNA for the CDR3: TGTGCCAGCAGACAAACCCTGAGCAATCAGCCCCAGCATTTT. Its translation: CASRQTLSNQPQHF.

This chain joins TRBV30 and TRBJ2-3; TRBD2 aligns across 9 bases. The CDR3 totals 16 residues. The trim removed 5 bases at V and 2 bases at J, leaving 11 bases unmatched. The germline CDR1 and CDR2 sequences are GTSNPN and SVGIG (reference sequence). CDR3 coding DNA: TGTGCCTGGGGTACTAGCGGGCGGACCCACACAGATACGCAGTATTTT. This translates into CAWGTSGRTHTDTQYF.